The sequence of this T cell receptor beta chain was determined in a study of shared clonotypes between healthy human individuals. Study-level results: What naive subsets generally showed was a larger estimated richness than memory subsets showed.

Repertoires were generated with immunoSEQ multiplex PCR, while TCRdb's copy carries only in-frame clones and drops some. The sample holds some 2.3 million clones, about 92% seen once. Each of the donors was a healthy adult who was HIV-negative and had not had a recent acute infection or vaccination. The CDR3 loop spans 15 amino acids. Germline trimming cut 7 bases from V and 4 bases from J; bases unmatched to any gene: 10. Germline CDR1 is SGHNT and CDR2 is YYREEE (reference sequence). As concerns this clone: Its antigen is currently unknown.

The receptor comes from a man younger than 35 in good health. Some clones in this sample may be carry-over from other donors' samples. The chain uses TRBV5-4 and TRBJ2-2; TRBD1 matches at 7 bases. The sequenced material came from naive CD4+ T cells from PBMCs. The subset was: CD45RA+ positively selected. CDR3 residues: CASGNRQGGTGELFF. CDR3 nucleotides: TGTGCCAGCGGCAATCGACAGGGTGGCACCGGGGAGCTGTTTTTT.